The clone carrying this TCR beta chain was seen at least ten times. The target antigen is unknown. Deletions cut 3 bases from V and 8 bases from J, with 11 bases between. This CDR3 has 13 amino acids. Per the germline V gene, CDR1 is SGHVS and CDR2 is FQNEAQ. The record originates from a study of T cells after yellow fever vaccination. Study-wide points: Clonotypes shared by both compartments, CD4 and CD8, made up a small share.

TCRdb reprocessed the 5' RACE reads with MiXCR, giving one entry per CDR3 protein. The sample has some 200,000 distinct CDR3 sequences; under 3.5% are singletons. The specimen was CD4+ T cells sorted from PBMCs, collected 10 days after the yellow fever booster vaccination. This TCR derives from a man aged 18 to 30 who received the YFV17D yellow fever vaccine. V is TRBV7-8 and J is TRBJ2-1; D uncertain. The CDR3 spells CASSFFPFDEQFF. CDR3 nucleotides: TGTGCCAGCAGCTTTTTTCCTTTTGATGAGCAGTTCTTC.